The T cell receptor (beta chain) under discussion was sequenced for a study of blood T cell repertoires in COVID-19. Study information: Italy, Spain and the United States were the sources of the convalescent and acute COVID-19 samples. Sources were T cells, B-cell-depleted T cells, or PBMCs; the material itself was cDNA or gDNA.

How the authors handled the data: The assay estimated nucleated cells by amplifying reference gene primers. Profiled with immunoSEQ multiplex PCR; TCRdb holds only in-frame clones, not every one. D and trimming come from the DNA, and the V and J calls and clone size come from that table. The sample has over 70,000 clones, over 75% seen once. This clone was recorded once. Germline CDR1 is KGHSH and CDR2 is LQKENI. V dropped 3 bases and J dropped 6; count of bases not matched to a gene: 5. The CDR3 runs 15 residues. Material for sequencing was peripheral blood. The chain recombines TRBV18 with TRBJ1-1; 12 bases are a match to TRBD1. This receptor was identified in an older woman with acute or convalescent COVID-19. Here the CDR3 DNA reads TGTGCCAGCTCACCGGGACAGGGGGCTTTCTCTGAAGCTTTCTTT. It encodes CASSPGQGAFSEAFF.